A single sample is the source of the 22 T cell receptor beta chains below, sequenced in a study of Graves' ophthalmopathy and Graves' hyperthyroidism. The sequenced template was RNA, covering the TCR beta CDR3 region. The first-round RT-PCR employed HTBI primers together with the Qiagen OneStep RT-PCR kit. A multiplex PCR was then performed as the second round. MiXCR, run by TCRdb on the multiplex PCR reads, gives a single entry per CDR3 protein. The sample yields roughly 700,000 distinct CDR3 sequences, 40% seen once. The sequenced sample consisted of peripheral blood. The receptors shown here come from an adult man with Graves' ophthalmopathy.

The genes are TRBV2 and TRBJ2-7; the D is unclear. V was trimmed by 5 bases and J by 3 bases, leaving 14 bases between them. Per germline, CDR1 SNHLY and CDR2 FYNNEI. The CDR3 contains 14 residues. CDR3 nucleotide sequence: TGTGCCAGCAGTCCAATCTTGGACGGCTACGAGCAGTACTTC. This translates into CASSPILDGYEQYF.

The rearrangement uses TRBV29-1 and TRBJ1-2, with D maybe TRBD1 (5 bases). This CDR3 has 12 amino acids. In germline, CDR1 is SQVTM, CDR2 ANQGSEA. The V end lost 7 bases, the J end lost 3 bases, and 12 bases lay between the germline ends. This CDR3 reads CSAGGGDYGYTF. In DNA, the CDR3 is TGCAGCGCCGGTGGGGGAGACTATGGCTACACCTTC.

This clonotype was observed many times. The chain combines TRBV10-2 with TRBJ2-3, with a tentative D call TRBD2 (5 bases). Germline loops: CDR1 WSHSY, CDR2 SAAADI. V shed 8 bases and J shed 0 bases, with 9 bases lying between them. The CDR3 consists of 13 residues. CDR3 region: CASEAESTDTQYF. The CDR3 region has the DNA TGCGCCAGCGAAGCGGAAAGCACAGATACGCAGTATTTT.

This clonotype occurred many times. The CDR3 reads CASTSGTGLEQYF. DNA of the CDR3: TGTGCCAGCACCTCTGGGACGGGGCTTGAGCAGTACTTC. This chain uses TRBV2 with TRBJ2-7; D could derive from TRBD1 or TRBD2 (5 bases each). There are 13 residues in the CDR3. Germline lookup yields CDR1 SNHLY and CDR2 FYNNEI. Trimming left V 7 bases short and J 7 bases short, with 17 bases between.

The CDR3 nucleotides read TGTGCCAGCAGTTTTGGAGGGAACTACGAGCAGTACGTC. Translating gives CASSFGGNYEQYV. The chain is built from TRBV12-3 or TRBV12-4 and TRBJ2-7; possibly TRBD2 for D (6 bases). The CDR3 contains 13 residues. Trimming pared 3 bases from V and 3 bases from J, leaving 9 bases between.

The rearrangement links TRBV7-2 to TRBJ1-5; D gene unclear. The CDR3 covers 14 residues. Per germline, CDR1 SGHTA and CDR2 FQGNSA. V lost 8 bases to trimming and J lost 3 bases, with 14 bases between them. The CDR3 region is CASSPGTDNQPQHF. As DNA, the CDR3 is TGTGCCAGCTCACCAGGTACAGACAATCAGCCCCAGCATTTT.

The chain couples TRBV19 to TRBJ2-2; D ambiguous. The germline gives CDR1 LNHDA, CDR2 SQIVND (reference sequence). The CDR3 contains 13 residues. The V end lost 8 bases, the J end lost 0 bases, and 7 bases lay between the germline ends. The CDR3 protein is CASGVTNTGELFF. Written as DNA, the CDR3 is TGTGCCAGTGGGGTCACGAACACCGGGGAGCTGTTTTTT.

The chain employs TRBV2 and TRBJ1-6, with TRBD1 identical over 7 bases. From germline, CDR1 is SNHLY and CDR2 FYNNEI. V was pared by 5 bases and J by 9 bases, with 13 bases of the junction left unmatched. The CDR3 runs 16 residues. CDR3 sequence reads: CASSYSSDRVRSPLHF. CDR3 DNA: TGTGCCAGCAGTTATTCGTCCGACAGGGTTCGTTCACCCCTCCACTTT.

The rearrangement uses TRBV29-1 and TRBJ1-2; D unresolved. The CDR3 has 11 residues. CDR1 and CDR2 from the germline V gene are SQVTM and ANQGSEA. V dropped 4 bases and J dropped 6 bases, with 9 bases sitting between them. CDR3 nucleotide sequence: TGCAGCGTTGTCGAGAAGGATGGCTACACCTTC. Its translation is CSVVEKDGYTF.

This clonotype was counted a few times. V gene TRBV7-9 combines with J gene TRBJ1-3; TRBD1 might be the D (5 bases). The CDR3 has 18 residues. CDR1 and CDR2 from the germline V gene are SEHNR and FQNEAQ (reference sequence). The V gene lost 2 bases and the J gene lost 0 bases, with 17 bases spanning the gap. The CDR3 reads CASSLTTRGGRSGNTIYF. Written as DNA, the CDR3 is TGTGCCAGCAGCTTAACTACGCGGGGCGGACGCTCTGGAAACACCATATATTTT.

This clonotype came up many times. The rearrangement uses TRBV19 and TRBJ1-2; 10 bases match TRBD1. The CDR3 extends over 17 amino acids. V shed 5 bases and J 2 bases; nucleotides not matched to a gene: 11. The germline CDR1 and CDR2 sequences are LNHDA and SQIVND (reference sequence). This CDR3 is CASSPRDRGPPNYGYTF. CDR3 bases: TGTGCCAGTAGTCCACGGGACAGGGGACCACCAAACTATGGCTACACCTTC. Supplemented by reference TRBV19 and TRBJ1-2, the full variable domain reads DGGITQSPKYLFRKEGQNVTLSCEQNLNHDAMYWYRQDPGQGLRLIYYSQIVNDFQKGDIAEGYSVSREKKESFPLTVTSAQKNPTAFYLCASSPRDRGPPNYGYTFGSGTRLTVV.

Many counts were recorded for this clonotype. CDR3 amino acids: CAISRQGSETQYF. The CDR3 DNA reads as TGTGCCATCAGTAGACAGGGTTCAGAGACCCAGTACTTC. The chain carries TRBV10-3 and TRBJ2-5; the match to TRBD1 covers 7 bases. CDR1 and CDR2 (germline): ENHRY, SYGVKD. J was trimmed by 4 bases and V by 5 bases; bases with no gene match: 4. The CDR3 is made up of 13 amino acids.

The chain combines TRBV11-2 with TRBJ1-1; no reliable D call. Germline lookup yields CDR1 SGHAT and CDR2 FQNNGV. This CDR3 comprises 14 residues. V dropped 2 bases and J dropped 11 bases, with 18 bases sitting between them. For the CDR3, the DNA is TGTGCCAGCAGCTTAAGAGGTCCTCCCGGGCGGGCTTTCTTT. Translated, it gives CASSLRGPPGRAFF.

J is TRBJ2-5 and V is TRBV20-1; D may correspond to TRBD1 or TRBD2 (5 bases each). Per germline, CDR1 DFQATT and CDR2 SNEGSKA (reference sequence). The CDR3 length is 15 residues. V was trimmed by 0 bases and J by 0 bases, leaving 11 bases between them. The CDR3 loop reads CSARDGTDHQETQYF. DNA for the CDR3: TGCAGTGCTAGAGATGGGACGGATCACCAAGAGACCCAGTACTTC.

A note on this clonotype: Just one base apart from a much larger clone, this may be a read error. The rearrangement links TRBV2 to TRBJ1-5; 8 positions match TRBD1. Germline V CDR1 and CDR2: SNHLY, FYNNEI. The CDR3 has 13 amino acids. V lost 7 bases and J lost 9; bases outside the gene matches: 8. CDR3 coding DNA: TGTGCCAGCAATAACGACAGGGGCCCGCCCCAGCATTTT. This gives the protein CASNNDRGPPQHF.

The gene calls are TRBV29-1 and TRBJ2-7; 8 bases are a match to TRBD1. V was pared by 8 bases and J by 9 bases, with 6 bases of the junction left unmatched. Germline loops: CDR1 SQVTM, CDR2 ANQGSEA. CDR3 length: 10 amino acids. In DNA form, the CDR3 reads TGCAGCTTAGGCAGGGGGCTGCAGTACTTC. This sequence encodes CSLGRGLQYF.

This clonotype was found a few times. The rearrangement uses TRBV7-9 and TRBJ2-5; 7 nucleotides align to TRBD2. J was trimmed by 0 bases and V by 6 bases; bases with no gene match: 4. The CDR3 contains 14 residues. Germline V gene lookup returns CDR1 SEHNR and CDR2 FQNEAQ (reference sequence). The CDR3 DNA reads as TGTGCCAGCAGGGACGGGGGGTACCAAGAGACCCAGTACTTC. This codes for CASRDGGYQETQYF.

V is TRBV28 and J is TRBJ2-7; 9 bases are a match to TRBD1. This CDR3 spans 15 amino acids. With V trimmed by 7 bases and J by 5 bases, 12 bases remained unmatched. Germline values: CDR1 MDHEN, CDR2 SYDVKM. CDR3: CASTTPGTGFDEQYF. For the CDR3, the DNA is TGTGCCAGCACCACCCCCGGGACAGGGTTTGACGAGCAGTACTTC.

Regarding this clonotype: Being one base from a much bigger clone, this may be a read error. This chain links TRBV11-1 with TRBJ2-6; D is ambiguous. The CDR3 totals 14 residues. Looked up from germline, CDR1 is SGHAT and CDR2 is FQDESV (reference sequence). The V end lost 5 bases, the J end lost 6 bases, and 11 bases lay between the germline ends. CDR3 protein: CASSPCRQANVLTF. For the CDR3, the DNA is TGTGCCAGCAGCCCTTGTCGACAGGCCAACGTCCTGACTTTC.

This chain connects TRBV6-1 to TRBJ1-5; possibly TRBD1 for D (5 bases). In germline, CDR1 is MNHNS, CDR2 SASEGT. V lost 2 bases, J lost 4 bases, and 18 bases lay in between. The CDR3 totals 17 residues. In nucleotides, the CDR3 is TGTGCCAGCAGTGAATCCCTTTCAGGGATTGGAAATCAGCCCCAGCATTTT. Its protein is CASSESLSGIGNQPQHF.

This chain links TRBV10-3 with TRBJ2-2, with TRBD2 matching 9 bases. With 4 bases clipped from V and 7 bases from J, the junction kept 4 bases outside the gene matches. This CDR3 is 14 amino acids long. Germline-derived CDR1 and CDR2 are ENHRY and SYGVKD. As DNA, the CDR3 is TGTGCCATCAGTGCGGGACTAGCTATCGGGGAGCTGTTTTTT. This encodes CAISAGLAIGELFF.

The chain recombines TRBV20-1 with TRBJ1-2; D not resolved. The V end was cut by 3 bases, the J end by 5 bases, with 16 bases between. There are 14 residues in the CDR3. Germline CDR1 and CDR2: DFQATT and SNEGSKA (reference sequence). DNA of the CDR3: TGCAGTGCTAGCTCCCACGGTTCTGCTTATGGCTACACCTTC. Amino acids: CSASSHGSAYGYTF.